One and the same sample provided the 17 T cell receptor beta chains below, sequenced in a study of blood T cell repertoires in COVID-19 (TCRdb year 2020). The protocol used for the library was the immunoSEQ multiplex PCR assay. TCRdb stores this immuneACCESS table with in-frame sequences only. Part of the clones is absent; in the studies checked, under half of the shortfall reflects unresolved V genes, and no reason is known for the rest. The sample records under 200,000 clones, around 84% of which are singletons. Together, the top ten hold roughly 2.4% of the sample. What was sequenced was peripheral blood. These receptors came from an elderly woman with COVID-19, enrolled during active disease.

V and J are TRBV6-6 and TRBJ1-4; 8 nucleotides agree with TRBD1. Germline CDR1 MNHNY, CDR2 SVGAGI (reference sequence). Trimming at V came to 2 bases and at J to 6 bases, leaving 8 bases not matched to a gene. The CDR3 contains 16 residues. The CDR3 region is CASSYPSTGDYEKLFF. In nucleotides, the CDR3 is TGTGCCAGCAGTTACCCGTCGACAGGGGATTATGAAAAACTGTTTTTT.

The chain joins TRBV20-1 to TRBJ2-5; the match to TRBD2 covers 7 bases. Germline CDR1 reads DFQATT; CDR2 reads SNEGSKA (reference sequence). V dropped 3 bases and J dropped 4; count of bases not matched to a gene: 14. The CDR3 has 16 amino acids. The DNA of the CDR3 is TGCAGTGCTAGTACTCGAACACTAGCGTCGACAGAGACCCAGTACTTC. It is translated as CSASTRTLASTETQYF.

V gene TRBV28 combines with J gene TRBJ1-1; no clear D. The CDR3 loop spans 15 amino acids. From germline, CDR1 is MDHEN and CDR2 SYDVKM. Trimming cost V 5 bases and J 4 bases, with 17 bases left between them. The CDR3 reads CASSPPTRAATEAFF. In nucleotides, the CDR3 is TGTGCCAGCAGTCCCCCTACTAGGGCAGCCACTGAAGCTTTCTTT.

Concerning this clone: The sample carries other DNA sequences with the same CDR3. The V call is TRBV29-1, the J call TRBJ1-5, with 8 bases matching TRBD1. Germline-derived CDR1 and CDR2 are SQVTM and ANQGSEA. The length of the CDR3 is 13 residues. With 6 bases clipped from V and 2 bases from J, the junction kept 3 bases outside the gene matches. CDR3: CSVADRGNQPQHF. Here the CDR3 DNA reads TGCAGCGTAGCGGACAGGGGCAATCAGCCCCAGCATTTT.

The CDR3 DNA reads TGTGCCAGCAGCATAGACAGGGGCAATGAGCAGTTCTTC. Encoded protein: CASSIDRGNEQFF. This chain links TRBV7-8 with TRBJ2-1; 8 positions agree with TRBD1. Germline lookup yields CDR1 SGHVS and CDR2 FQNEAQ. The J segment lost 6 bases and the V segment lost 5 bases, leaving 3 bases of the junction unmatched. This CDR3 spans 13 amino acids.

The V call is TRBV7-9, the J call TRBJ2-7, with 12 nucleotides matching TRBD2. V lost 4 bases and J lost 0; bases outside the gene matches: 10. This CDR3 is 18 amino acids long. Germline V CDR1 and CDR2: SEHNR, FQNEAQ (reference sequence). The CDR3: CASSSQRTTSGSSYEQYF. The DNA of the CDR3 is TGTGCCAGCAGCTCCCAGCGTACGACTAGCGGGAGCTCCTACGAGCAGTACTTC.

The rearrangement uses TRBV14 and TRBJ1-5; the D is unclear. CDR3 length: 14 residues. Germline V gene sequence: CDR1 SGHDN, CDR2 FVKESK. The ends were cut back, 1 base at V and 11 bases at J, with 15 bases in the middle. CDR3 residues: CASSQGGGVAAQHF. The CDR3 DNA is TGTGCCAGCAGCCAAGGGGGAGGAGTAGCAGCCCAGCATTTT.

V is TRBV15 and J is TRBJ1-1; tentatively, D is TRBD1 (5 bases). CDR1 is LNHNV and CDR2 is YYDKDF in the germline V gene (reference sequence). V was cut by 0 bases and J by 7 bases, with 9 bases left in between. The CDR3 runs 13 residues. The CDR3 loop reads CATSRDGRGEAFF. The CDR3 DNA follows: TGTGCCACCAGCAGAGATGGTAGGGGTGAAGCTTTCTTT. Combining the CDR3 with reference TRBV15 and TRBJ1-1 gives the whole variable domain DAMVIQNPRYQVTQFGKPVTLSCSQTLNHNVMYWYQQKSSQAPKLLFHYYDKDFNNEADTPDNFQSRRPNTSFCFLDIRSPGLGDTAMYLCATSRDGRGEAFFGQGTRLTVV.

This clone was picked up a small number of times. The gene calls are TRBV19 and TRBJ2-7; TRBD2 agrees at 9 bases. The CDR3 runs to 15 residues. J gave up 2 bases and V 6 bases, and 8 bases lay outside the gene matches. The germline CDR1 and CDR2 sequences are LNHDA and SQIVND (reference sequence). The CDR3 nucleotides are TGTGCCAGTAGCCCGACTAGCGGAGGCCCCTACGAGCAGTACTTC. It yields the protein CASSPTSGGPYEQYF.

The chain uses TRBV5-6 and TRBJ1-1, with 10 bases that match TRBD1. The germline V gene encodes CDR1 SGHDT and CDR2 YYEEEE. The CDR3 sequence is 16 residues long. Trimming took 4 bases from V and 0 from J; bases not matched to a gene: 6. CDR3 amino acids: CASSLDRGLMNTEAFF. The CDR3 DNA follows: TGTGCCAGCAGCCTCGACAGGGGGCTAATGAACACTGAAGCTTTCTTT.

The chain recombines TRBV28 with TRBJ2-6; 8 bases fit TRBD2. Germline trimming cut 6 bases from V and 0 bases from J; bases unmatched to any gene: 13. The germline V gene encodes CDR1 MDHEN and CDR2 SYDVKM. This CDR3 contains 19 residues. The CDR3 DNA reads as TGTGCCAGCAGAGCCGCGGGACTAGGGACCCTCTCTGGGGCCAACGTCCTGACTTTC. Protein product: CASRAAGLGTLSGANVLTF.

The rearrangement joins TRBV5-6 to TRBJ1-1; D uncertain. The V gene lost 1 base and the J gene lost 1 base, with 17 bases spanning the gap. The V gene's germline CDR1 is SGHDT and CDR2 YYEEEE. The CDR3 runs 17 residues. The CDR3 coding sequence is TGTGCCAGCAGCTTGACAACTCCCGGACTCAAGAACACTGAAGCTTTCTTT. It specifies CASSLTTPGLKNTEAFF.

The chain combines TRBV5-1 with TRBJ2-2, with a weak D call TRBD2 (6 bases). Germline V CDR1 and CDR2: SGHRS, YFSETQ. Trimming removed 0 bases from V and 0 bases from J, with 12 bases in between. The CDR3 consists of 17 residues. For the CDR3, the DNA is TGCGCCAGCAGCTTGGTACCGGGGGTTGCGAACACCGGGGAGCTGTTTTTT. Protein: CASSLVPGVANTGELFF. The variable domain in full, with the rest retrieved from reference TRBV5-1 and TRBJ2-2, is KAGVTQTPRYLIKTRGQQVTLSCSPISGHRSVSWYQQTPGQGLQFLFEYFSETQRNKGNFPGRFSGRQFSNSRSEMNVSTLELGDSALYLCASSLVPGVANTGELFFGEGSRLTVL.

This chain joins TRBV7-2 and TRBJ2-3, with TRBD2 as a possible D gene (6 bases). Germline CDR1 reads SGHTA; CDR2 reads FQGNSA. V lost 5 bases, J lost 0 bases, and 21 bases lay in between. This CDR3 contains 18 residues. The CDR3 spells CASSPSAGGPSSTDTQYF. Here the CDR3 DNA reads TGTGCCAGCAGCCCCTCAGCGGGTGGTCCGTCTAGCACAGATACGCAGTATTTT.

The rearrangement uses TRBV19 and TRBJ1-5; D gene uncertain. The CDR3 covers 15 residues. Germline assignment: CDR1 LNHDA and CDR2 SQIVND (reference sequence). V lost 3 bases and J 6 bases, leaving 15 bases between the germline ends. The CDR3 DNA reads as TGTGCCAGTAGTATTGGATCCGGGGAAAGTCAGCCCCAGCATTTT. Translating it yields CASSIGSGESQPQHF.

This clone appeared once. The chain recombines TRBV19 with TRBJ1-2; TRBD1 matches at 7 bases. This CDR3 is 14 amino acids long. J gave up 11 bases and V 5 bases, and 14 bases lay outside the gene matches. Germline assignment: CDR1 LNHDA and CDR2 SQIVND (reference sequence). CDR3 sequence: CASSLKGQPIAYTF. The CDR3 nucleotides read TGTGCCAGTAGTCTAAAGGGACAGCCCATAGCATACACCTTC.

The gene calls are TRBV5-8 and TRBJ1-5, with D possibly TRBD1 on 5 matching bases. The CDR3 consists of 15 residues. With 4 bases removed from V and 0 bases from J, the gap between germline ends came to 11 bases. CDR1 and CDR2 from the germline V gene are SGHTS and YDEGEE. The CDR3 bases are TGTGCCAGCAGCGCGGGACTGAGTAGCAATCAGCCCCAGCATTTT. This translates into CASSAGLSSNQPQHF. The variable domain in full, with the rest retrieved from reference TRBV5-8 and TRBJ1-5, is EAGVTQSPTHLIKTRGQQATLRCSPISGHTSVYWYQQALGLGLQFLLWYDEGEERNRGNFPPRFSGRQFPNYSSELNVNALELEDSALYLCASSAGLSSNQPQHFGDGTRLSIL.